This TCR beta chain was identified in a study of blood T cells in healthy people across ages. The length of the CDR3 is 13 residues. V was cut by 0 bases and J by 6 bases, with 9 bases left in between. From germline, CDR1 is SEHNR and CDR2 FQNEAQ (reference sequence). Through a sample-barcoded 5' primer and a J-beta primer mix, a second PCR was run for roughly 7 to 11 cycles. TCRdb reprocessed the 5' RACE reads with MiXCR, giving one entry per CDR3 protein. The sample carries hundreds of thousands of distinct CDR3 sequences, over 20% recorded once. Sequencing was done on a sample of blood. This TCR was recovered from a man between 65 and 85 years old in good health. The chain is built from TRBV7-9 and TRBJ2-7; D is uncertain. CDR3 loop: CASSLAAELEQYF. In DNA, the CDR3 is TGTGCCAGCAGCTTAGCGGCGGAGCTCGAGCAGTACTTC.